The present entry profiles one T cell receptor (beta chain) with its context. The source of the sample is a study of blood T cell repertoires in COVID-19. Study-wide context: Acute-phase and convalescent COVID-19 samples originated in the United States, Italy and Spain. T cells, B-cell-depleted T cells, or PBMCs supplied cDNA or gDNA.

Produced via immunoSEQ multiplex PCR; TCRdb's table is partial and in-frame only. In the table there are about 280,000 clones, roughly 90% of which are singletons. The study drew participants aged roughly 18 to 95 years from about two dozen US areas. Self-reported history from a screening survey and questionnaire set each donor's cohort. CDR1 and CDR2 from the germline V gene are LGHNA and YSLEER. The CDR3 length is 11 residues. V lost 3 bases, J lost 7 bases, and 6 bases lay in between. The sample comprised PBMCs or T cells enriched from blood (not recorded which). This chain links TRBV4-3 with TRBJ1-1; D ambiguous. The clonotype originates from a woman aged 25 to 39 who had recovered from COVID-19. The DNA of the CDR3 is TGCGCCAGCAGCCAGGGAGGTGAAGCTTTCTTT. Amino acids: CASSQGGEAFF.